This T cell receptor (beta chain) originates from a study of blood T cells in healthy people across ages. Study-level information: About one barcoded beta molecule per two T cells came from capture by template switching.

This clonotype was recorded a few times. The antigen is undetermined. V was cut by 2 bases and J by 3 bases, with 2 bases left in between. Germline V gene sequence: CDR1 SEHNR, CDR2 FQNEAQ (reference sequence). The CDR3 spans 12 residues. A sample-barcoded 5' primer and a J-beta primer mix were used in a second PCR of roughly 6 to 12 cycles. Every molecule of cDNA carried a tag from a template-switch adaptor with 12 random nucleotides. TCRdb re-called the 5' RACE reads with MiXCR, one entry per CDR3 protein. The sample has hundreds of thousands of distinct CDR3 sequences; 25% are singletons. Study-wide results and caveats: Strong correlation existed between TCR beta diversity and naive T cell percentage.

These data were likewise used in another study, on T cells of mothers and their children. This second report adds: The whole RNA yield was converted to cDNA, around 1.4 ug per 15 ul.

The V call is TRBV7-9, the J call TRBJ1-3; D is uncertain. The sequence came from a boy aged 5-17 years in good health. The specimen sequenced was blood. CDR3 DNA: TGTGCCAGCAGCTTAATTGGAAACACCATATATTTT. It is translated as CASSLIGNTIYF.